One TCR beta chain is described in this entry. Its specificity is unknown. The data belong to a study of TIL therapy for anti-PD-1-resistant metastatic lung cancer. Study as a whole: Median patient age was 54, ranging about 38-80 years. Whole-study findings and limits: This highly selected cohort may not generalize to typical lung cancer patients. Infused TIL clonotypes partially replaced the baseline blood repertoire, then decayed over months.

Stated time point: pre-treatment sample, taken before nivolumab and TIL therapy. Sequencing used immunoSEQ v3. Survey-level samples got about 2 million read pairs; deep-level samples got roughly 4.5-6.5 million. Some clones are missing from TCRdb's copy, which holds only in-frame ones; the method was immunoSEQ multiplex PCR. Among approximately 45,000 clones listed, 70% to 85% were seen once. The CDR3 extends over 14 amino acids. Trimming left V 3 bases short and J 0 bases short, with 5 bases between. The germline V gene has CDR1 MGHDK and CDR2 SYGVNS. Specimen: blood, collected at baseline. The chain combines TRBV25-1 with TRBJ1-4; D unclear. The TCR was taken from a man in his 70s with non-small cell lung cancer. The CDR3 region is CASSEPSTNEKLFF. As DNA, the CDR3 is TGTGCCAGCAGTGAGCCCTCAACTAATGAAAAACTGTTTTTT.